The 26 T cell receptor beta chains listed next were all sequenced from one sample in a study of naive and memory T cell subsets. Study observations and caveats: A few larger clonotypes appeared in naive repertoires, especially CD8, possibly memory cells re-expressing CD45RA.

Antigen specificity for these receptors is unknown. An equimolar mix of two oligonucleotides served as the beta constant-region primer for TRBC1 and TRBC2. Ligated cDNA was amplified by four rounds of PCR with nested alpha and beta constant-region primers and SP2. Each CDR3 protein gets one entry after TCRdb re-called the UMI-ligation and nested PCR reads with MiXCR. Altogether 99,000 or so distinct CDR3 sequences are present, 13% to 15% being singletons, with the ten largest covering about 3%. Input material: naive CD8+ T cells from blood. These receptors all stem from a human donor in good health.

This clonotype showed up just a few times. CDR3 nucleotide sequence: TGTGCCAGCATGCAGGTGACCAGGGACGAGCAGTACTTC. Its protein product is CASMQVTRDEQYF. The J gene is TRBJ2-7, the V gene TRBV28; weak D call: TRBD1 (5 bases). The V end was cut by 7 bases, the J end by 5 bases, with 15 bases between. The CDR3 extends over 13 amino acids. CDR1 and CDR2 (germline): MDHEN, SYDVKM.

This sequence joins TRBV5-4 and TRBJ2-2, with 10 bases fitting TRBD2. V lost 1 base and J lost 7; bases outside the gene matches: 10. The CDR3 loop spans 17 amino acids. The germline gives CDR1 SGHNT, CDR2 YYREEE (reference sequence). The CDR3 loop reads CASSLPPGLASGGELFF. CDR3 in DNA: TGTGCCAGCAGCTTGCCACCGGGACTAGCGAGTGGCGGGGAGCTGTTTTTT. The variable domain in full, completed from reference TRBV5-4 and TRBJ2-2, reads ETGVTQSPTHLIKTRGQQVTLRCSSQSGHNTVSWYQQALGQGPQFIFQYYREEENGRGNFPPRFSGLQFPNYSSELNVNALELDDSALYLCASSLPPGLASGGELFFGEGSRLTVL.

V and J are TRBV11-3 and TRBJ2-7; D remains unclear. The CDR3 extends over 13 amino acids. Germline CDR1 reads SGHNT; CDR2 reads YENEEA. Trimming shortened V by 3 bases and J by 7 bases, and 13 bases separated the two germline ends. The CDR3 coding sequence is TGTGCCAGCAGCTTGGCCCCAGGTGGGGAGCAGTACTTC. It encodes CASSLAPGGEQYF.

This clonotype occurred a few times. The chain is built from TRBV6-2 or TRBV6-3 and TRBJ1-1; D remains unclear. The V end was cut by 6 bases, the J end by 7 bases, with 12 bases between. CDR1 and CDR2 from the germline V gene are MNHEY and SVGEGT. This CDR3 region has 12 residues. This chain's CDR3 is CASSRYTDEAFF. The CDR3 nucleotides read TGTGCCAGCAGCCGATACACGGATGAAGCTTTCTTT.

The rearrangement joins TRBV12-3 or TRBV12-4 to TRBJ2-1, with 8 bases that match TRBD2. The CDR3 has 13 residues. J lost 6 bases, V lost 5 bases, and 3 bases had no gene match. Here the CDR3 DNA reads TGTGCCAGCAGTATTACTAGCGGCAATGAGCAGTTCTTC. The encoded protein is CASSITSGNEQFF.

The chain is built from TRBV28 and TRBJ2-1; 12 nucleotides match TRBD2. The trim removed 2 bases at V and 8 bases at J, leaving 10 bases unmatched. From germline, CDR1 is MDHEN and CDR2 SYDVKM. The CDR3 totals 17 residues. The CDR3 coding sequence is TGTGCCAGCAGTTTACACATCCTAGCGGGGGGGCTTTATGAGCAGTTCTTC. It codes for CASSLHILAGGLYEQFF.

J is TRBJ2-1 and V is TRBV20-1; a possible D gene is TRBD2 (6 bases). The germline gives CDR1 DFQATT, CDR2 SNEGSKA (reference sequence). The CDR3 covers 15 residues. V dropped 5 bases and J dropped 0 bases, with 14 bases sitting between them. The CDR3 reads CSALSGKSSYNEQFF. The DNA for the CDR3 is TGCAGTGCTCTTAGCGGCAAGAGCTCCTACAATGAGCAGTTCTTC.

V usage is TRBV19 and J usage is TRBJ1-5; D remains unclear. The V and J ends lost 5 bases and 6 bases respectively, with 14 bases between them. Germline V gene lookup returns CDR1 LNHDA and CDR2 SQIVND (reference sequence). The CDR3 is 14 amino acids. The chain's CDR3 is CASSPRPMAQPQHF. CDR3 bases: TGTGCCAGTAGTCCCCGTCCGATGGCTCAGCCCCAGCATTTT.

This clonotype has only a few counts. The V gene is TRBV5-1, the J gene TRBJ1-1; a possible D gene is TRBD1 (5 bases). CDR3 length: 15 residues. CDR1 and CDR2 (germline): SGHRS, YFSETQ. Trimming removed 3 bases at V and 3 bases at J, with 15 bases between. CDR3 in amino acids: CASSWGTGVYTEAFF. CDR3 nucleotide sequence: TGCGCCAGCAGCTGGGGGACGGGGGTATACACTGAAGCTTTCTTT.

The chain uses TRBV12-3 or TRBV12-4 and TRBJ1-1, with D possibly matching TRBD1 (6 bases). This CDR3 contains 13 residues. Trimming cost V 6 bases and J 3 bases, with 11 bases left between them. CDR3 sequence reads: CASRRTVDTEAFF. The CDR3 DNA follows: TGTGCCAGCAGAAGGACAGTGGACACTGAAGCTTTCTTT.

This clonotype occurred many times. The V and J genes are TRBV12-3 or TRBV12-4 and TRBJ2-3, with TRBD2 identical over 9 bases. With 1 base clipped from V and 3 bases from J, the junction kept 2 bases outside the gene matches. The CDR3 is 15 residues long. The CDR3 region is CASSLGAGGTDTQYF. Here the CDR3 DNA reads TGTGCCAGCAGTTTAGGGGCGGGAGGGACAGATACGCAGTATTTT.

The chain employs TRBV6-6 and TRBJ2-3; 8 bases agree with TRBD2. The length of the CDR3 is 16 residues. Germline CDR1 reads MNHNY; CDR2 reads SVGAGI (reference sequence). Germline trimming cut 6 bases from V and 5 bases from J; bases unmatched to any gene: 13. CDR3 protein: CASSFFSGGPRDTQYF. Here the CDR3 DNA reads TGTGCCAGCAGCTTTTTCAGCGGGGGACCTAGAGATACGCAGTATTTT.

The rearrangement links TRBV20-1 to TRBJ2-7, with 8 bases identical to TRBD2. Germline CDR1 DFQATT, CDR2 SNEGSKA (reference sequence). The ends lost 6 bases at V and 3 bases at J; junction bases unmatched: 7. CDR3 length equals 13 residues. CDR3 amino acids: CSALGLGGYEQYF. In DNA, the CDR3 is TGCAGTGCCCTGGGACTAGGAGGCTACGAGCAGTACTTC.

The sample holds many counts of this clonotype. The chain employs TRBV27 and TRBJ1-1; D gene unclear. The germline CDR1 and CDR2 sequences are MNHEY and SMNVEV (reference sequence). V was shortened by 3 bases and J by 3 bases, with 8 bases between the two germline ends. The CDR3 covers 13 residues. The DNA of the CDR3 is TGTGCCAGCAGTTTTTTCGGAGACACTGAAGCTTTCTTT. Translated: CASSFFGDTEAFF.

V gene TRBV12-3 or TRBV12-4 combines with J gene TRBJ2-2; perhaps TRBD2 as D (5 bases). Trimming cost V 3 bases and J 1 base, with 12 bases left between them. This CDR3 is 16 amino acids long. CDR3 nucleotide sequence: TGTGCCAGCAGTTTTTATCTAGCCCTGAACACCGGGGAGCTGTTTTTT. This encodes CASSFYLALNTGELFF.

The chain joins TRBV13 to TRBJ1-5; no reliable D call. Looked up from germline, CDR1 is PRHDT and CDR2 is FYEKMQ (reference sequence). V gave up 4 bases and J gave up 6 bases, with 13 bases separating them. This CDR3 contains 14 residues. CDR3 amino acids: CASSSSRTSQPQHF. The CDR3 DNA reads TGTGCCAGCAGCTCTAGCCGGACGAGTCAGCCCCAGCATTTT. The full variable domain, rest sourced from reference TRBV13 and TRBJ1-5, is AAGVIQSPRHLIKEKRETATLKCYPIPRHDTVYWYQQGPGQDPQFLISFYEKMQSDKGSIPDRFSAQQFSDYHSELNMSSLELGDSALYFCASSSSRTSQPQHFGDGTRLSIL.

There are a few counts of this clonotype. V is TRBV7-9 and J is TRBJ2-1, with D tentatively TRBD2 (5 bases). In germline, CDR1 is SEHNR, CDR2 FQNEAQ (reference sequence). The CDR3 is 15 amino acids. V lost 3 bases, J lost 1 base, and 10 bases lay in between. CDR3 nucleotide sequence: TGTGCCAGCAGCTTGGGGAGTGGGTCCTACAATGAGCAGTTCTTC. It specifies CASSLGSGSYNEQFF.

The rearrangement links TRBV25-1 to TRBJ2-3; D gene uncertain. V shed 4 bases and J shed 0 bases, with 8 bases lying between them. The germline gives CDR1 MGHDK, CDR2 SYGVNS. This CDR3 is built from 14 residues. CDR3 bases: TGTGCCAGCAGTGCCCTCGATAGCACAGATACGCAGTATTTT. As protein: CASSALDSTDTQYF. Using reference TRBV25-1 and TRBJ2-3 for the parts outside the CDR3, the full variable domain is EADIYQTPRYLVIGTGKKITLECSQTMGHDKMYWYQQDPGMELHLIHYSYGVNSTEKGDLSSESTVSRIRTEHFPLTLESARPSHTSQYLCASSALDSTDTQYFGPGTRLTVL.

V and J are TRBV10-3 and TRBJ2-2, with 12 bases matching TRBD2. There are 17 residues in the CDR3. CDR1 is ENHRY and CDR2 is SYGVKD in the germline V gene. Germline trimming cut 6 bases from V and 0 bases from J; bases unmatched to any gene: 5. The DNA for the CDR3 is TGTGCCATCAGAGCCCTAGCGGGGGGGTCGAACACCGGGGAGCTGTTTTTT. This encodes CAIRALAGGSNTGELFF.

This clonotype was recorded a few times. The chain is built from TRBV12-3 or TRBV12-4 and TRBJ1-2; possible D gene TRBD1, 5 bases. V lost 6 bases and J lost 2, with 10 bases in between. The CDR3 is made up of 13 amino acids. Here the CDR3 DNA reads TGTGCCAGCAGCCCGCAGGGAAACTATGGCTACACCTTC. It is translated as CASSPQGNYGYTF.

This clonotype was seen a few times. The chain has TRBV4-3 and TRBJ1-1; D unresolved. V shed 0 bases and J shed 6 bases, with 17 bases lying between them. The CDR3 loop spans 16 amino acids. CDR1 is LGHNA and CDR2 is YSLEER in the germline V gene. The CDR3: CASSQEAEVVMAEAFF. CDR3 coding DNA: TGCGCCAGCAGCCAAGAAGCCGAAGTGGTGATGGCTGAAGCTTTCTTT.

This chain joins TRBV13 and TRBJ1-1; D is unresolved. Trimming stripped 5 bases from V and 5 bases from J, with 12 bases between. The CDR3 runs to 13 residues. From germline, CDR1 is PRHDT and CDR2 FYEKMQ (reference sequence). The CDR3 loop is CASSTPPGTEAFF. CDR3 DNA: TGTGCCAGCAGCACCCCCCCCGGGACTGAAGCTTTCTTT.

In this sample, this clonotype turned up many times. CDR3 DNA: TGTGCCAGCAGCCCTTTAAGGTCCGACGAGCAGTACTTC. Protein sequence: CASSPLRSDEQYF. V is TRBV11-1 and J is TRBJ2-7; D gene uncertain. CDR1 and CDR2 from the germline V gene are SGHAT and FQDESV (reference sequence). CDR3 size: 13 residues. Trimming shortened V by 5 bases and J by 5 bases, and 13 bases separated the two germline ends.

This clonotype was seen a handful of times. V and J are TRBV27 and TRBJ1-5, with a weak D call TRBD1 (5 bases). V was clipped by 2 bases and J by 6 bases, with 14 bases between them. Germline CDR1 is MNHEY and CDR2 is SMNVEV (reference sequence). This CDR3 is built from 15 residues. The CDR3 sequence: CASSLGYGGGQPQHF. The CDR3, as DNA: TGTGCCAGCAGTTTAGGGTATGGGGGTGGTCAGCCCCAGCATTTT.

This clonotype was seen a few times. The V and J genes are TRBV12-3 or TRBV12-4 and TRBJ2-1; D is possibly TRBD1 or TRBD2 (6 bases each). This CDR3 region has 16 residues. The V end lost 3 bases, the J end lost 7 bases, and 19 bases lay between the germline ends. The DNA for the CDR3 is TGTGCCAGCAGTTTGGGAGTTGGAGGGGGGTGGAATGAGCAGTTCTTC. Protein product: CASSLGVGGGWNEQFF.

This clonotype has just a few counts. This CDR3 reads CASSIGGTDQPQHF. The CDR3 DNA reads TGTGCCAGCAGCATTGGGGGGACGGATCAGCCCCAGCATTTT. V is TRBV28 and J is TRBJ1-5; D may be TRBD1 (5 bases). The CDR3 is 14 amino acids. The germline gives CDR1 MDHEN, CDR2 SYDVKM. V lost 6 bases and J 5 bases, leaving 14 bases between the germline ends.